Listed here are 20 T cell receptor beta chains from one sample, sequenced in a study of OX40 agonist ivuxolimab in advanced cancers. The method was immunoSEQ multiplex PCR; TCRdb's version includes in-frame clones alone and lacks a portion of them. The sample holds roughly 48,000 clones, about 80% seen once. This sample comprised CD4+ or CD8+ T cells sorted from blood, obtained in a trial of the OX40 agonist ivuxolimab. These receptors all stem from an adult with an advanced solid tumor such as melanoma, head and neck, liver or kidney cancer.

This chain uses TRBV21-1 with TRBJ1-5; the D call in the table, TRBD1, was not verified against the DNA. TRBV21-1 is termed a pseudogene. The CDR3 has 16 residues. The CDR3 bases are TGTGCCAGCAGCAAAGAGGGCAGGGGGCCAAATCAGCCCCAGCATTTT. Translating it yields CASSKEGRGPNQPQHF.

V usage is TRBV5-1 and J usage is TRBJ1-5, with 8 bases aligning to TRBD1. The CDR3 is 15 amino acids. Germline assignment: CDR1 SGHRS and CDR2 YFSETQ. V was pared by 1 base and J by 6 bases, with 6 bases of the junction left unmatched. The CDR3 coding sequence is TGCGCCAGCAGCTTGTACCCAGGGGGCAGTCAGCCCCAGCATTTT. It specifies CASSLYPGGSQPQHF.

This clone showed up just a few times. The chain combines TRBV7-2 with TRBJ2-1; TRBD2 is a possible D gene (6 bases). Trimming shortened V by 2 bases and J by 12 bases, and 17 bases separated the two germline ends. This CDR3 is built from 14 residues. Germline CDR1 is SGHTA and CDR2 is FQGNSA. The DNA for the CDR3 is TGTGCCAGCAGCTTATTGGAGGGAGTCGGGGGGCAGTTCTTC. Protein sequence: CASSLLEGVGGQFF.

This rearrangement joins TRBV5-4 to TRBJ2-7; D is undetermined. This CDR3 comprises 14 residues. The V gene's germline CDR1 is SGHNT and CDR2 YYREEE (reference sequence). V lost 1 base and J 0 bases, leaving 8 bases between the germline ends. CDR3 nucleotide sequence: TGTGCCAGCAGCTTGATCGTAAACTCCTACGAGCAGTACTTC. Its translation: CASSLIVNSYEQYF. Together with reference TRBV5-4 and TRBJ2-7, the CDR3 gives the full variable domain: ETGVTQSPTHLIKTRGQQVTLRCSSQSGHNTVSWYQQALGQGPQFIFQYYREEENGRGNFPPRFSGLQFPNYSSELNVNALELDDSALYLCASSLIVNSYEQYFGPGTRLTVT.

This rearrangement joins TRBV27 to TRBJ1-1, with 8 bases aligning to TRBD1. Germline V lookup: CDR1 MNHEY, CDR2 SMNVEV (reference sequence). V was pared by 6 bases and J by 6 bases, with 9 bases of the junction left unmatched. The CDR3 consists of 14 residues. The CDR3 coding sequence is TGTGCCAGCAGCCCCGACAGGGGAGGAGCTGAAGCTTTCTTT. Encoded protein: CASSPDRGGAEAFF.

The chain carries TRBV5-1 and TRBJ2-5, with a weak D call TRBD1 (6 bases). The J call is doubtful: the DNA matches TRBJ2-7 better. Per the germline V gene, CDR1 is SGHRS and CDR2 is YFSETQ. The CDR3 spans 15 residues. In nucleotides, the CDR3 is TGCGCCAGCAGCAAAGGGGACAAGTACCCCTACGAGCAGTACTTC. Translated: CASSKGDKYPYEQYF.

CDR3 bases: TGTGCCAGTAGTCTCGGGACAGTTTCACCCCTCCACTTT. Amino acid sequence: CASSLGTVSPLHF. V usage is TRBV19 and J usage is TRBJ1-6, with 7 bases identical to TRBD1. Per the germline V gene, CDR1 is LNHDA and CDR2 is SQIVND (reference sequence). The CDR3 is 13 amino acids. With V trimmed by 5 bases and J by 9 bases, 4 bases remained unmatched.

To note about this clone: Other DNA sequences from this sample encode an identical CDR3 as well. The V gene is TRBV5-1, the J gene TRBJ1-1; D not resolved. Germline V CDR1 and CDR2: SGHRS, YFSETQ. The CDR3 runs 16 residues. Trimming took 0 bases from V and 1 from J, leaving 13 bases between them. In DNA, the CDR3 is TGCGCCAGCAGCTTGGGTCGCGGACTCAGGAACACTGAAGCTTTCTTT. Residues: CASSLGRGLRNTEAFF.

The chain has TRBV19 and TRBJ2-1; D is possibly TRBD2 (5 bases). Trimming stripped 5 bases from V and 4 bases from J, with 9 bases between. The CDR3 is 13 amino acids. CDR1 is LNHDA and CDR2 is SQIVND in the germline V gene (reference sequence). Here the CDR3 reads CASSLPGYNEQFF. Here the CDR3 DNA reads TGTGCCAGTAGTTTACCGGGATACAATGAGCAGTTCTTC.

V usage is TRBV6-5 and J usage is TRBJ2-6; D not resolved. Germline CDR1 MNHEY, CDR2 SVGAGI. Trimming cost V 5 bases and J 0 bases, with 5 bases left between them. This CDR3 has 14 residues. The CDR3 loop is CASSISSGANVLTF. DNA of the CDR3: TGTGCCAGCAGTATATCCTCTGGGGCCAACGTCCTGACTTTC.

The gene calls are TRBV7-2 and TRBJ2-3, with 9 bases lining up with TRBD2. The CDR3 is 16 residues long. CDR1 is SGHTA, CDR2 FQGNSA, per germline. V trimming: 0 bases; J trimming: 5 bases; junction bases outside the gene matches: 6. CDR3 DNA: TGTGCCAGCAGCTTAGCGCTATGGCGGGAGGGAGATACGCAGTATTTT. Amino acid sequence: CASSLALWREGDTQYF.

This chain links TRBV9 with TRBJ2-2; 8 bases align to TRBD2. Per the germline V gene, CDR1 is SGDLS and CDR2 is YYNGEE. There are 17 residues in the CDR3. J was trimmed by 5 bases and V by 4 bases; bases with no gene match: 13. This CDR3 reads CASSLGVAGSSTGELFF. CDR3 DNA: TGTGCCAGCAGCCTCGGGGTAGCGGGGAGCTCAACCGGGGAGCTGTTTTTT. Using reference TRBV9 and TRBJ2-2 for the parts outside the CDR3, the full variable domain is DSGVTQTPKHLITATGQRVTLRCSPRSGDLSVYWYQQSLDQGLQFLIQYYNGEERAKGNILERFSAQQFPDLHSELNLSSLELGDSALYFCASSLGVAGSSTGELFFGEGSRLTVL.

This chain links TRBV9 with TRBJ1-2; D not resolved. V lost 7 bases, J lost 2 bases, and 12 bases lay in between. Looked up from germline, CDR1 is SGDLS and CDR2 is YYNGEE. The length of the CDR3 is 13 residues. CDR3 protein: CASARGQNYGYTF. CDR3 bases: TGTGCCAGCGCACGGGGTCAGAACTATGGCTACACCTTC.

The chain joins TRBV19 to TRBJ2-3; D possibly uses TRBD1 or TRBD2 (5 bases each). Trimming pared 3 bases from V and 6 bases from J, leaving 7 bases between. Germline values: CDR1 LNHDA, CDR2 SQIVND (reference sequence). The CDR3 has 12 residues. The CDR3 nucleotides are TGTGCCAGTAGTATGTGGGGGGATACGCAGTATTTT. It codes for CASSMWGDTQYF. The variable domain in full, with the rest retrieved from reference TRBV19 and TRBJ2-3, is DGGITQSPKYLFRKEGQNVTLSCEQNLNHDAMYWYRQDPGQGLRLIYYSQIVNDFQKGDIAEGYSVSREKKESFPLTVTSAQKNPTAFYLCASSMWGDTQYFGPGTRLTVL.

V and J are TRBV5-1 and TRBJ2-1; 9 bases line up with TRBD2. Trimming at V came to 0 bases and at J to 0 bases, leaving 1 base not matched to a gene. The CDR3 totals 16 residues. Germline CDR1 and CDR2: SGHRS and YFSETQ. CDR3 in amino acids: CASSLATSGSYNEQFF. In DNA, the CDR3 is TGCGCCAGCAGCTTGGCGACTAGCGGCTCCTACAATGAGCAGTTCTTC. Supplemented by reference TRBV5-1 and TRBJ2-1, the full variable domain reads KAGVTQTPRYLIKTRGQQVTLSCSPISGHRSVSWYQQTPGQGLQFLFEYFSETQRNKGNFPGRFSGRQFSNSRSEMNVSTLELGDSALYLCASSLATSGSYNEQFFGPGTRLTVL.

The CDR3 DNA sequence: TGCGCCAGCAGCTTGGGGTCTGAAGCTTTCTTT. Its translation: CASSLGSEAFF. The gene calls are TRBV5-1 and TRBJ1-1; D gene ambiguous. CDR1 is SGHRS, CDR2 YFSETQ, per germline. CDR3 size: 11 residues. Trimming took off 0 bases at V and 6 bases at J, with 3 bases between the two ends.

The CDR3 reads CASSVLGGADTQYF. DNA for the CDR3: TGTGCCAGCAGCGTACTGGGGGGAGCAGATACGCAGTATTTT. This rearrangement joins TRBV9 to TRBJ2-3; possible D gene TRBD2, 6 bases. Germline V CDR1 and CDR2: SGDLS, YYNGEE. There are 14 residues in the CDR3. V lost 1 base to trimming and J lost 4 bases, with 10 bases between them.

This chain uses TRBV10-3 with TRBJ1-2; D unresolved. The CDR3 runs to 13 residues. Germline V CDR1 and CDR2: ENHRY, SYGVKD. The V end was cut by 4 bases, the J end by 6 bases, with 12 bases between. This CDR3 reads CAISGVGNDGYTF. CDR3 bases: TGTGCCATCAGTGGTGTAGGGAATGATGGCTACACCTTC.

The chain carries TRBV11-2 and TRBJ1-2; tentatively, D is TRBD1 (5 bases). V was pared by 5 bases and J by 2 bases, with 12 bases between. Germline assignment: CDR1 SGHAT and CDR2 FQNNGV. The CDR3 extends over 14 amino acids. The CDR3 nucleotides are TGTGCCAGCAGCCCCGCCAGGGACAACTATGGCTACACCTTC. This sequence encodes CASSPARDNYGYTF.

V usage is TRBV11-3 and J usage is TRBJ2-1; D is perhaps TRBD2 (6 bases). The CDR3 totals 15 residues. The germline CDR1 and CDR2 sequences are SGHNT and YENEEA. The germline V and J ends were trimmed by 5 bases and 4 bases, with 15 bases remaining between them. As DNA, the CDR3 is TGTGCCAGCAGCCAGGGACTTATTAATTACAATGAGCAGTTCTTC. Translated: CASSQGLINYNEQFF. The full variable domain, rest sourced from reference TRBV11-3 and TRBJ2-1, is EAGVVQSPRYKIIEKKQPVAFWCNPISGHNTLYWYLQNLGQGPELLIRYENEEAVDDSQLPKDRFSAERLKGVDSTLKIQPAELGDSAVYLCASSQGLINYNEQFFGPGTRLTVL.